The text below deals with one T cell receptor (beta chain). Trimming removed 5 bases from V and 7 bases from J, with 12 bases in between. This CDR3 is built from 13 residues. The germline gives CDR1 MDHEN, CDR2 SYDVKM. Sequencing used immunoSEQ v3.0 at survey level. Assay: immunoSEQ multiplex PCR; the TCRdb copy retains only in-frame clones and omits some. The sample shows tens of thousands of clones, around 85% of them seen only once. The data derive from a study of long-term antiretroviral therapy in people with HIV. This material consisted of unsorted PBMCs, taken 0.7 years before starting antiretroviral therapy. V usage is TRBV28 and J usage is TRBJ2-1, with D hard to call. The sequence was collected from a man aged 25-40 years with HIV. The CDR3 region has the DNA TGTGCCAGCAGTGCGGCGCAGGTAAATGAGCAGTTCTTC. Translated, it gives CASSAAQVNEQFF.